A selection of T cell receptor beta chains follows, all from one sample in a study of vaccination effects on CD4 cells after COVID-19. These TCRs' antigens remain unknown. Measured with immunoSEQ multiplex PCR; TCRdb has only the in-frame clones, and not every one. The data show 21,000 or so clones, with roughly 74% seen just once and about 38% held by the top ten. The sequencing here drew on CD4+ T cells from PBMCs cultured with a peptide pool, taken before COVID-19 vaccination. The origin of the receptors is a human donor who had a prior SARS-CoV-2 infection. The CDR3 runs from the conserved cysteine through the conserved F or W. D genes are given only for firm matches.

J gene | V gene | D gene | CDR3 protein
TRBJ2-5 | TRBV5-4 | TRBD2 | CASSRQGLAEETQYF
TRBJ1-1 | TRBV19 | . | CASESFTEAFF
TRBJ2-7 | TRBV5-1 | TRBD1 | CASSWTGLSSYEQYF
TRBJ2-1 | TRBV5-4 | . | CASSPAATYSYNEQFF
TRBJ1-6 | TRBV21-1 | . | CASTIPLGASSPLHF
TRBJ1-2 | TRBV19 | . | CASSIRAALASEGGYTF
TRBJ2-7 | TRBV9 | TRBD2 | CASSATSASYEQYF
TRBJ2-5 | TRBV6-5 | . | CAANRLGETQYF
TRBJ2-5 | TRBV5-1 | . | CASSLGGTKQETQYF
TRBJ1-5 | TRBV23-1 | . | CAGKGQGRRLQPQHF
TRBJ1-1 | TRBV18 | . | CASSPLAGLNTEAFF
TRBJ2-7 | TRBV7-9 | TRBD2 | CASSSPGTSGGAAYEQYF
TRBJ1-2 | TRBV28 | TRBD1 | CASSYRDRESGGYTF
TRBJ1-5 | TRBV6-1 | . | CASSEAPALWGSNQPQHF
TRBJ2-5 | TRBV20-1 | . | CSASFPGLETQYF
TRBJ1-3 | TRBV23-1 | TRBD1 | CANDRGLGNTIYF
TRBJ2-2 | TRBV6-4 | . | CASTTKKQNGELFF
TRBJ2-7 | TRBV5-4 | . | CASSLPGYEQYF
TRBJ2-7 | TRBV20-1 | TRBD2 | CSAGTSYEQYF
TRBJ1-1 | TRBV6-6 | . | CASSPHWSDTEAFF
TRBJ2-4 | TRBV5-1 | TRBD2 | CASSPSLAVAKNIQYF
TRBJ1-1 | TRBV6-1 | . | CASSEQKNTEAFF